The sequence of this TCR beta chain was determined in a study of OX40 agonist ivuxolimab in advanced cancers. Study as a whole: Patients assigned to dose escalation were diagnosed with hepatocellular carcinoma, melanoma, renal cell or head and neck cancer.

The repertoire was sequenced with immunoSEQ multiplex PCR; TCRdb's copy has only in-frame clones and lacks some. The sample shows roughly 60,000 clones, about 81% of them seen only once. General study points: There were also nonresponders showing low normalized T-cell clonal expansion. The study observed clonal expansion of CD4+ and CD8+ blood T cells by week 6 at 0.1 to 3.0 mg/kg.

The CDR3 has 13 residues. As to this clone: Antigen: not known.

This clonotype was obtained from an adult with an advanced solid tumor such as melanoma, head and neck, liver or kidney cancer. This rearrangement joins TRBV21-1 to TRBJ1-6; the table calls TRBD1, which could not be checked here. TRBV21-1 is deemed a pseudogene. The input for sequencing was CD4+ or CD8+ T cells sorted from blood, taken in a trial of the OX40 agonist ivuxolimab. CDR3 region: CASTWDSAWVLHF. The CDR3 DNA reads TGTGCCAGCACTTGGGACAGCGCTTGGGTCCTCCACTTT.